This T cell receptor (beta chain) was profiled in a study of identifying expanded T cells in peripheral blood. No infections or other immune events were documented during collection. This clone was detected once. Trimming pared 3 bases from V and 1 base from J, leaving 10 bases between. This CDR3 region has 16 residues. Looked up from germline, CDR1 is MNHEY and CDR2 is SMNVEV (reference sequence). Sequencing used immunoSEQ multiplex PCR; TCRdb keeps in-frame clones, though not all of them. The sample lists about 100,000 clones; 80% to 90% were seen once. This sequence joins TRBV27 and TRBJ2-6; D is perhaps TRBD2 (6 bases). Sequences were obtained from blood. The origin of this receptor is a person aged 18 to 70 in good health. This CDR3 is CASSFLAPSGANVLTF. The CDR3 DNA follows: TGTGCCAGCAGTTTCCTAGCGCCTTCTGGGGCCAACGTCCTGACTTTC.